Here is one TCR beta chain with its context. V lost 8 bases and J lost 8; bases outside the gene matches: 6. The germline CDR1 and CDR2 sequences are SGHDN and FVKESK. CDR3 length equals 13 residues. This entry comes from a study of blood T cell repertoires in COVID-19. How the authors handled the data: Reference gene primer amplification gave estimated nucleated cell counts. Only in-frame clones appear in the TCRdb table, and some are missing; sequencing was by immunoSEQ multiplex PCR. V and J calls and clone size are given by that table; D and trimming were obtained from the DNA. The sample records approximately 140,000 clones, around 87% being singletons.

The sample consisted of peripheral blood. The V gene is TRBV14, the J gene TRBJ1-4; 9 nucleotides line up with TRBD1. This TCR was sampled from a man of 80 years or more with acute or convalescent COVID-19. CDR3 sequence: CASSQGAREKLFF. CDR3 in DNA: TGTGCCAGCTCACAGGGGGCGCGGGAAAAACTGTTTTTT.